The text below deals with one T cell receptor (beta chain). Which antigen it targets is not known. No quality values exist for individual bases; no much larger clone is one base distant. The data were taken from a study of blood T cell repertoires in COVID-19 (dated by TCRdb to between 2020 and 2021). Regarding the research as a whole: Collaborator samples came from the United States, Italy and Spain and covered acute and convalescent phases of COVID-19. The prospective study material was composed of cDNA or gDNA derived from T cells, B-cell-depleted T cells, or PBMCs. Subjects who had been exposed to COVID-19, were actively infected with it, or had recovered from it provided the deeply sampled blood TCRbeta repertoires that made up the dataset. The repertoires were made available in a free public database intended to serve as a resource for research on the immune response to SARS-CoV-2. The samples were drawn from two sources: the first 160 participants of the ongoing ImmuneRACE study, and fewer than 1,500 subjects contributed by 6 global collaborators. Sample metadata almost always included a de-identified subject ID, COVID-19 status, age in years and sex. Where available, HLA class I and class II types were taken from metadata supplied by the sample provider and were not determined by assay-based typing.

Collaborating institutions collected whole blood in K2EDTA tubes following their own protocols. For TCRbeta analysis, collaborator samples were shipped as frozen whole blood, as isolated PBMCs, or as DNA extracted from either sample type. TCRbeta CDR3 regions were amplified from genomic DNA using the immunoSEQ Assay, a bias-controlled multiplex PCR. Processing in the source paper ran as follows. Nucleated cell counts per sample were estimated from amplification of reference gene primers within the assay. Sequence reads were collapsed and filtered to measure the absolute abundance of every unique TCRbeta CDR3 rearrangement. For each sample, productive Simpson clonality was calculated by taking the square root of Simpson's diversity index across productive rearrangements. TCRdb took this table from immuneACCESS and kept in-frame rearrangements with V and J called. Such tables lack part of the clones; where checked against another copy, unresolved V genes explain under half of the gap, and the rest is unexplained. The V and J calls and clone size were taken over from that table, and D and trimming were inferred from the DNA. For this sample the table gives about 160,000 clones, of which 70% to 90% were detected only once. The ten most abundant clones make up around 4% of the sample.

V is cut by 1 base and J by 1 base, and the space between the germline ends is 8 bases. Spanning cysteine to phenylalanine, the CDR3 consists of 16 amino acids. CDR3 DNA is the only sequence kept; it has 48 bases, read in frame from the first base. CDR1 and CDR2 (SGHVS, FQNEAQ) derive from the germline V gene. Paper-wide results and their limitations: The quantity of clinical and demographic metadata differed by source and by participant and was supplied without curation.

The sequenced material came from peripheral blood. Recombination linked TRBV7-8 to TRBJ1-6; confidence is insufficient to name the D gene. This TCR came from a woman aged 65 to 85 with acute or convalescent COVID-19. CDR3 region: CASSLGRGSYNSPLHF. In nucleotides, the sequence is TGTGCCAGCAGCTTAGGACGGGGTTCCTATAATTCACCCCTCCACTTT.